This T cell receptor (beta chain) is from a study of tissue T cells after allogeneic stem cell transplantation (dated by TCRdb to the early 2020s). About the investigation overall: Over a roughly three-year period, about seven adult allo-HCT recipients with steroid-refractory GVHD were prospectively enrolled in a research-autopsy study. Every GVHD patient got a graft from a donor, with four grafts unmodified and three CD34-selected to deplete T cells. All GVHD patients had gastrointestinal GVHD and received several lines of GVHD-directed therapy; five also had skin involvement. For viably preserved blood and marrow, CD3+ T cells were flow-sorted when cell numbers allowed; smaller samples underwent direct DNA extraction. The study profiled TCR beta repertoires in many tissues obtained from research autopsies of patients with and without GVHD, and also in mouse models of GVHD. The human arm was a prospective observational study without blinding or randomization. Paper-wide results and their limitations: Within patients, how anatomically similar the tissues were was a key factor in shaping TCR repertoire composition, regardless of disease or transplant status. Which tissue TCRs were alloreactive or antigen-specific was not determined in the study, and some of the clones might have been host cells that persisted. In both patients and mice, only a limited portion of the TCR repertoire detected in tissues was captured by blood and spleen T cells. Not many T cell clones showed up in more than one patient, yet clustering based on motifs uncovered repertoire signatures that were shared across patients in a tissue-specific way. The patient cohort was small and varied clinically, and sampling depth was recognized as a limitation.

The time point label, as the study defines it: recipient (host-origin) PBMCs collected before allo-HCT. This clone was seen once. Its binding antigen is unknown. No much larger clonotype is one base removed from it; base qualities were not supplied. Libraries were prepared through the immunoSEQ multiplex PCR assay. TCRbeta CDR3 sequencing was performed at survey depth by Adaptive Biotechnologies, and CDR3 sequences, V/J genes, productive frequency and template counts were reported. Amplification of TCR beta CDR3 regions was performed from genomic DNA rather than from RNA. For the original study's pipeline: Jensen-Shannon divergence was used to quantify pairwise repertoire overlap between tissues, with a value of 1 indicating complete divergence and a value of 0 indicating identical repertoires. Based on pairwise JSD values, tissues were grouped by single-linkage agglomerative hierarchical clustering, and the results were shown as dendrograms. GLIPH2 was applied to all patient samples using simulation_depth 1000, kmer_min_depth 3, and cdr3_length_cutoff 8, and only groups with more than two unique CDR3s were retained. A standardized tissue-overlap score was generated by extrapolating Jaccard GLIPH-group overlap across patients to a standard repertoire size of 1000 clones. Associations of diversity with clinical or experimental variables used linear mixed-effect models with tissue fixed effects and individual random effects. TCRdb carries this immuneACCESS record with in-frame sequences only. Its versions omit some clonotypes, under half of them owing to an unresolved V gene in the studies checked, with the rest unexplained. The DNA was the basis for D and trimming; V, J and clone size are from that table. The sample yields about 26,000 clones; 75% to 95% were counted once. The ten largest clones capture 2% of the sample.

Including the terminal cysteine and phenylalanine, the CDR3 comprises 15 residues. This entry keeps only the CDR3 DNA: 45 bases, framed from base 1. From a lookup of the germline V gene (reference sequence), CDR1 and CDR2 are SEHNR and FQNEAQ. V trim: 5 bases; J trim: 7 bases; unmatched bases: 8. The chain couples TRBV7-9 to TRBJ2-2; the central 9 bases match TRBD2. The receptor's source is a male donor older than 55 who later had graft-versus-host disease after an allogeneic stem cell transplant. This sample comprised blood, obtained before transplantation. The nucleotide sequence reads as follows: TGTGCCAGCAGCAGAAGCGGGGGGCGCGGCGGGGAGCTGTTTTTT. Its amino acids are CASSRSGGRGGELFF.